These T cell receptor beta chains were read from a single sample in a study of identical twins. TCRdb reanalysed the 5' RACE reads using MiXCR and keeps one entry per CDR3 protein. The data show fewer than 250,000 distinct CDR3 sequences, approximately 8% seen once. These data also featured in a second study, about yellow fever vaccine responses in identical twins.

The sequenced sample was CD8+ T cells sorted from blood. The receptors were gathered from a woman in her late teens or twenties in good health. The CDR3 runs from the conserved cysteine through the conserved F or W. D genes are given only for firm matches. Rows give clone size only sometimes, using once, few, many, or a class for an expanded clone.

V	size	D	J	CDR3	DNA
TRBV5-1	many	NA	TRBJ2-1	CASRHGASSYNEQFF	TGCGCCAGCAGACACGGGGCGAGTTCCTACAATGAGCAGTTCTTC
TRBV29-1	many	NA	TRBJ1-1	CSVEETRGVGTEAFF	TGCAGCGTTGAAGAGACCCGGGGAGTTGGCACTGAAGCTTTCTTT
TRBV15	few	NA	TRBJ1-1	CATSDPVTDLNTEAFF	TGTGCCACCAGCGACCCGGTGACAGATCTGAACACTGAAGCTTTCTTT
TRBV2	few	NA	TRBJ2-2	CASRGGPDLDGELFF	TGTGCCAGCAGGGGCGGTCCGGATTTGGACGGGGAGCTGTTTTTT
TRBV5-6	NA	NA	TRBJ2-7	CASSSQIDGSYEQYF	TGTGCCAGCAGCTCGCAAATAGACGGCTCCTACGAGCAGTACTTC
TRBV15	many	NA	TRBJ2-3	CATSPWVGAGTDTQYF	TGTGCCACCAGTCCCTGGGTAGGGGCTGGTACAGATACGCAGTATTTT
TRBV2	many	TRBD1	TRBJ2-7	CASSPTGESSYEQYF	TGTGCCAGCAGCCCGACAGGGGAAAGCTCCTACGAGCAGTACTTC
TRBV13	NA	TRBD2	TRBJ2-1	CASSPHLGRDEQFF	TGTGCCAGCAGCCCCCACCTCGGGAGGGATGAGCAGTTCTTC
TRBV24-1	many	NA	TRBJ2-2	CATSGGEYTGELFF	TGTGCCACCAGTGGGGGGGAGTACACCGGGGAGCTGTTTTTT
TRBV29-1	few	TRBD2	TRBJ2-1	CSAGGVYEQFF	TGCAGCGCTGGGGGGGTCTATGAGCAGTTCTTC
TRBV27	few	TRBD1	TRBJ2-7	CASSLSGRGRSYEQYF	TGTGCCAGCAGTTTATCAGGCAGGGGGAGATCCTACGAGCAGTACTTC